These 27 T cell receptor beta chains were all obtained from the same sample, sequenced in a study of shared clonotypes between healthy human individuals. Clones were sequenced by immunoSEQ multiplex PCR, and TCRdb holds only the in-frame ones, with some missing. The sample has 450,000 to 500,000 clones; around 73% are singletons. Source material: PBMCs. These receptors all stem from a woman in her thirties or forties in good health. Some clones in this sample may be carry-over from other donors' samples.

Regarding this clone: Other nucleotide sequences in the sample specify the same CDR3. The rearrangement links TRBV20-1 to TRBJ2-3; no definite D call. The V end was cut by 3 bases, the J end by 3 bases, with 4 bases between. Germline loops: CDR1 DFQATT, CDR2 SNEGSKA (reference sequence). The CDR3 is 11 residues long. The CDR3 loop reads CSARKTDTQYF. In DNA, the CDR3 is TGCAGTGCTAGGAAAACAGATACGCAGTATTTT.

The V and J genes are TRBV7-2 and TRBJ1-4; no clear D. The CDR3 is 16 residues long. Trimming cost V 5 bases and J 7 bases, with 20 bases left between them. CDR1 is SGHTA, CDR2 FQGNSA, per germline. The CDR3 loop reads CASSPMRPGEGEKLFF. CDR3 bases: TGTGCCAGCAGCCCAATGCGACCCGGGGAAGGTGAAAAACTGTTTTTT.

The CDR3 nucleotides are TGTGCCAGCAGAGTAGCGGGAGCAGATACGCAGTATTTT. It specifies CASRVAGADTQYF. V and J are TRBV2 and TRBJ2-3, with 9 bases matching TRBD2. This CDR3 region has 13 residues. After removal of 6 bases from V and 4 bases from J, the junction contained 2 bases not matched to a gene. In germline, CDR1 is SNHLY, CDR2 FYNNEI.

This clone was counted at least ten times. The same CDR3 is also encoded by other DNA sequences in this sample. The chain employs TRBV28 and TRBJ1-2; 7 nucleotides agree with TRBD1. This CDR3 is built from 15 residues. Germline V gene sequence: CDR1 MDHEN, CDR2 SYDVKM. V lost 1 base and J lost 7; bases outside the gene matches: 9. CDR3 bases: TGTGCCAGCAGTTTATCAACCTACAGGGGAAGTGGCTACACCTTC. Translating gives CASSLSTYRGSGYTF.

This clone was detected once. The chain carries TRBV27 and TRBJ1-6; possibly TRBD1 for D (6 bases). Per germline, CDR1 MNHEY and CDR2 SMNVEV (reference sequence). Deletions cut 2 bases from V and 8 bases from J, with 13 bases between. This CDR3 contains 15 residues. CDR3 residues: CASSLRTVGDSPLHF. The CDR3 nucleotides read TGTGCCAGCAGTTTACGGACAGTAGGGGATTCACCCCTCCACTTT.

This clone was detected a few times. V gene TRBV5-4 combines with J gene TRBJ2-6; D is possibly TRBD2 (6 bases). The CDR3 loop spans 19 amino acids. V was pared by 0 bases and J by 3 bases, with 19 bases between. Looked up from germline, CDR1 is SGHNT and CDR2 is YYREEE (reference sequence). CDR3 in amino acids: CASSLVKGGGALGANVLTF. In nucleotides, the CDR3 is TGTGCCAGCAGCTTGGTGAAGGGTGGCGGGGCTCTTGGGGCCAACGTCCTGACTTTC.

The genes are TRBV4-1 and TRBJ1-2, with TRBD1 matching 9 bases. Per the germline V gene, CDR1 is MGHRA and CDR2 is YSYEKL. V gave up 3 bases and J gave up 1 base; unmatched junction bases: 12. The CDR3 is 18 residues long. The CDR3 sequence is CASSQFGTGFYNNYGYTF. In DNA, the CDR3 is TGCGCCAGCAGCCAGTTTGGGACAGGGTTTTATAATAACTATGGCTACACCTTC.

This clone was recorded only once. This chain joins TRBV5-4 and TRBJ2-3; 10 nucleotides agree with TRBD2. V shed 4 bases and J 7 bases; nucleotides not matched to a gene: 9. The length of the CDR3 is 15 residues. Germline V gives CDR1 SGHNT, CDR2 YYREEE (reference sequence). As DNA, the CDR3 is TGTGCCAGCAGCCCGATAAGCGGGAGGGGTAATACGCAGTATTTT. This codes for CASSPISGRGNTQYF.

The V gene is TRBV7-2, the J gene TRBJ2-2; the D is unclear. Germline V gene sequence: CDR1 SGHTA, CDR2 FQGNSA. V dropped 1 base and J dropped 2 bases, with 8 bases sitting between them. This CDR3 has 15 residues. The CDR3 loop reads CASSLVAENTGELFF. The CDR3 DNA sequence: TGTGCCAGCAGCTTAGTGGCTGAAAACACCGGGGAGCTGTTTTTT.

This clone was observed a handful of times. Other DNA variants within this sample encode the same CDR3. This rearrangement joins TRBV20-1 to TRBJ2-3; D unresolved. This CDR3 comprises 11 residues. The V gene lost 3 bases and the J gene lost 5 bases, with 6 bases spanning the gap. From germline, CDR1 is DFQATT and CDR2 SNEGSKA (reference sequence). CDR3 sequence (DNA): TGCAGTGCTAGGCGAGGAGATACGCAGTATTTT. Its protein product is CSARRGDTQYF.

V usage is TRBV30 and J usage is TRBJ2-2; TRBD1 matches 11 bases. Unmatched junction bases numbered 4, after V lost 0 bases and J lost 4 bases. This CDR3 region has 16 residues. CDR1 is GTSNPN, CDR2 SVGIG, per germline (reference sequence). CDR3: CAWSVTGQGGTGELFF. The CDR3 DNA reads TGTGCCTGGAGTGTGACGGGACAGGGGGGCACCGGGGAGCTGTTTTTT.

V gene TRBV5-4 combines with J gene TRBJ2-7; D perhaps matches TRBD2 (6 bases). Germline V CDR1 and CDR2: SGHNT, YYREEE (reference sequence). Trimming shortened V by 1 base and J by 7 bases, and 9 bases separated the two germline ends. The CDR3 runs 12 residues. The CDR3 DNA follows: TGTGCCAGCAGCTTGTTTGCGGGAGAGCAGTACTTC. Amino acid sequence: CASSLFAGEQYF.

V gene TRBV5-4 combines with J gene TRBJ2-3; D is possibly TRBD1 (5 bases). This CDR3 has 16 residues. CDR1 is SGHNT, CDR2 YYREEE, per germline (reference sequence). V was cut by 1 base and J by 6 bases, with 18 bases left in between. The DNA of the CDR3 is TGTGCCAGCAGCTTGTTTGCGGAGACAGTACGGGATACGCAGTATTTT. Translation gives CASSLFAETVRDTQYF.

This clone was observed a handful of times. The genes are TRBV4-3 and TRBJ2-7, with D unclear. The germline gives CDR1 LGHNA, CDR2 YSLEER. Trimming left V 1 base short and J 3 bases short, with 7 bases between. This CDR3 region has 13 residues. CDR3 in DNA: TGCGCCAGCAGCCAAGCCTTTGGCTACGAGCAGTACTTC. It translates to CASSQAFGYEQYF.

This chain connects TRBV27 to TRBJ2-3; no definite D call. Trimming took off 2 bases at V and 4 bases at J, with 7 bases between the two ends. CDR1 and CDR2 from the germline V gene are MNHEY and SMNVEV (reference sequence). This CDR3 spans 13 amino acids. DNA of the CDR3: TGTGCCAGCAGTTTAGTTAGGGCAGATACGCAGTATTTT. Its protein is CASSLVRADTQYF.

V and J are TRBV14 and TRBJ1-2, with 8 nucleotides matching TRBD1. The CDR3 consists of 15 residues. The germline V gene has CDR1 SGHDN and CDR2 FVKESK. The trim removed 1 base at V and 3 bases at J, leaving 4 bases unmatched. The CDR3 nucleotides read TGTGCCAGCAGCCAAGCTACCAGGGGGCACTATGGCTACACCTTC. The encoded protein is CASSQATRGHYGYTF.

The rearrangement uses TRBV27 and TRBJ2-7; 9 bases line up with TRBD2. Trimming cost V 5 bases and J 3 bases; bases outside gene matches: 2. This CDR3 spans 13 amino acids. CDR1 MNHEY and CDR2 SMNVEV come from the germline V gene (reference sequence). The CDR3 DNA sequence: TGTGCCAGCAGTCCTAGCGGGATCTACGAGCAGTACTTC. It encodes CASSPSGIYEQYF.

A single count supports this clone. The chain recombines TRBV9 with TRBJ2-5; D gene ambiguous. The CDR3 runs to 14 residues. V was cut by 0 bases and J by 2 bases, with 8 bases left in between. Germline CDR1 is SGDLS and CDR2 is YYNGEE. The CDR3 nucleotides are TGTGCCAGCAGCGTAGGGTCTAGGCAAGAGACCCAGTACTTC. It encodes CASSVGSRQETQYF.

The chain combines TRBV5-1 with TRBJ2-7; a possible D gene is TRBD1 (6 bases). Per germline, CDR1 SGHRS and CDR2 YFSETQ. Trimming pared 0 bases from V and 5 bases from J, leaving 18 bases between. This CDR3 spans 16 amino acids. CDR3 nucleotide sequence: TGCGCCAGCAGCTTGGTGGGGGATTTAACAGGGAACGAGCAGTACTTC. Translating it yields CASSLVGDLTGNEQYF. Full variable domain (rest looked up from reference TRBV5-1 and TRBJ2-7): KAGVTQTPRYLIKTRGQQVTLSCSPISGHRSVSWYQQTPGQGLQFLFEYFSETQRNKGNFPGRFSGRQFSNSRSEMNVSTLELGDSALYLCASSLVGDLTGNEQYFGPGTRLTVT.

The V gene is TRBV30, the J gene TRBJ2-1; 11 nucleotides align to TRBD2. The CDR3 is 18 residues long. The germline V gene has CDR1 GTSNPN and CDR2 SVGIG (reference sequence). V lost 7 bases and J lost 7; bases outside the gene matches: 21. The CDR3 here is CASTLTGLAVRDPNEQFF. The CDR3 DNA follows: TGTGCCTCTACACTTACGGGACTAGCGGTCCGCGACCCAAATGAGCAGTTCTTC. Complete variable domain (other parts from reference TRBV30 and TRBJ2-1): SQTIHQWPATLVQPVGSPLSLECTVEGTSNPNLYWYRQAAGRGLQLLFYSVGIGQISSEVPQNLSASRPQDRQFILSSKKLLLSDSGFYLCASTLTGLAVRDPNEQFFGPGTRLTVL.

The chain carries TRBV11-1 and TRBJ2-3; 7 bases match TRBD2. Losses at the gene ends were 1 base for V and 2 bases for J; bases not matched to a gene: 9. The germline gives CDR1 SGHAT, CDR2 FQDESV (reference sequence). CDR3 length equals 17 residues. CDR3 nucleotide sequence: TGTGCCAGCAGCTTAGTCTCACCTAGCGGAATCACAGATACGCAGTATTTT. Translation gives CASSLVSPSGITDTQYF.

The sample holds one count of this clone. The CDR3 protein is CASSLIRDTYNEQFF. CDR3 coding DNA: TGTGCCAGCAGTTTAATAAGGGATACCTACAATGAGCAGTTCTTC. The chain has TRBV28 and TRBJ2-1; no clear D. This CDR3 is 15 amino acids long. With 2 bases removed from V and 2 bases from J, the gap between germline ends came to 10 bases. Germline V gene data show CDR1 as MDHEN and CDR2 as SYDVKM.

The chain uses TRBV7-3 and TRBJ2-3, with a weak D call TRBD2 (6 bases). The CDR3 runs 14 residues. The germline CDR1 and CDR2 sequences are SGHTA and FQGTGA. Trimming shortened V by 5 bases and J by 9 bases, and 18 bases separated the two germline ends. The CDR3 nucleotides are TGTGCCAGCAGCACCGCGATTGGGGGAGGCACGCAGTATTTT. It specifies CASSTAIGGGTQYF.

V and J are TRBV28 and TRBJ2-3; 7 bases match TRBD2. Germline loops: CDR1 MDHEN, CDR2 SYDVKM. The CDR3 runs 16 residues. Trimming at V came to 5 bases and at J to 2 bases, leaving 10 bases not matched to a gene. CDR3 region: CASSPSSGPFTDTQYF. For the CDR3, the DNA is TGTGCCAGCAGTCCGTCTAGCGGACCCTTCACAGATACGCAGTATTTT.

The chain joins TRBV11-2 to TRBJ2-3; a weak D match, TRBD2 (6 bases). Per the germline V gene, CDR1 is SGHAT and CDR2 is FQNNGV. Trimming removed 4 bases from V and 4 bases from J, with 15 bases in between. The CDR3 length is 15 residues. The CDR3 nucleotides read TGTGCCAGCAGCTCGACTAGTACCGCCGCAGATACGCAGTATTTT. Translating gives CASSSTSTAADTQYF.

The chain uses TRBV27 and TRBJ1-1; a weak D match, TRBD1 (5 bases). Germline CDR1 is MNHEY and CDR2 is SMNVEV (reference sequence). With 2 bases removed from V and 1 base from J, the gap between germline ends came to 11 bases. The CDR3 consists of 15 residues. CDR3 coding DNA: TGTGCCAGCAGTTTAACCCAGGGCGAGAACACTGAAGCTTTCTTT. Its translation is CASSLTQGENTEAFF.

This clone was recorded a few times. CDR3 in DNA: TGTGCCAGCAGTTTATCCCTATCAAGTCAGCCCCAGCATTTT. This codes for CASSLSLSSQPQHF. The rearrangement joins TRBV28 to TRBJ1-5; D uncertain. This CDR3 comprises 14 residues. The ends were cut back, 1 base at V and 6 bases at J, with 10 bases in the middle. CDR1 is MDHEN, CDR2 SYDVKM, per germline.